The clone carrying this TCR beta chain has a single count. The CDR3 runs 13 residues. CDR1 is SQVTM, CDR2 ANQGSEA, per germline. V gave up 3 bases and J gave up 5 bases; unmatched junction bases: 5. The data belong to a study of blood T cell repertoires in COVID-19. Across the study: Samples taken during acute and convalescent COVID-19 were collected in the United States, Italy and Spain. The analysed material was cDNA or gDNA that came from T cells, B-cell-depleted T cells, or PBMCs.

Authors' data handling: Nucleated cell number was recorded as an estimate derived from reference gene primer amplification. Data came from immunoSEQ multiplex PCR; TCRdb stores just in-frame clones and leaves some out. The V and J calls and clone size were taken over from that table, and D and trimming were inferred from the DNA. The sample yields roughly 50,000 clones, 70% to 90% seen once. Followed longitudinally, the Seattle patients had been enrolled during active infection. The chain is built from TRBV29-1 and TRBJ2-5; 8 bases fit TRBD2. The sequenced sample consisted of peripheral blood. This sequence was found in a woman older than 75 with COVID-19, enrolled during active disease. CDR3 loop: CSVDGLAGETQYF. CDR3 coding DNA: TGCAGCGTTGACGGACTAGCAGGGGAGACCCAGTACTTC.